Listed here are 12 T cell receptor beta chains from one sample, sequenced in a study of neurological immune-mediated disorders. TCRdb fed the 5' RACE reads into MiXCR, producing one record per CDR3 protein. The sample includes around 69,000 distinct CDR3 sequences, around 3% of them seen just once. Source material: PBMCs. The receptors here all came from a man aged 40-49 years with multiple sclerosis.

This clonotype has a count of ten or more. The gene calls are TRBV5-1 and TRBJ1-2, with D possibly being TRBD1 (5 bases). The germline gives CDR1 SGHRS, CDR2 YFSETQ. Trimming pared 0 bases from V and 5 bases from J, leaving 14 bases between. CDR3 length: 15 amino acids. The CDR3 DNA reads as TGCGCCAGCAGCTTGGGTGACGGGACCCCTTATGGCTACACCTTC. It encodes CASSLGDGTPYGYTF.

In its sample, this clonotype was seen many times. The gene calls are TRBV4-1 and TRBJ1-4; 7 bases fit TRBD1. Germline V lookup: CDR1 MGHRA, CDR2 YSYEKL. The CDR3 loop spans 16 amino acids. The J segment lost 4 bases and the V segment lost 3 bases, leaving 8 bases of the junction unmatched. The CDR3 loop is CASSQTGTELNEKLFF. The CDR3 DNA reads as TGCGCCAGCAGCCAGACAGGGACAGAACTTAATGAAAAACTGTTTTTT.

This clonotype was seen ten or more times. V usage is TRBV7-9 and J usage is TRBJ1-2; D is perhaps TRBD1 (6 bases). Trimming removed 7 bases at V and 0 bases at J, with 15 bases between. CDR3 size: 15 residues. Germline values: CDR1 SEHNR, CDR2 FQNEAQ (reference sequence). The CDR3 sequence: CASTSARGSNYGYTF. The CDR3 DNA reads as TGTGCCAGCACCTCCGCCAGGGGCTCTAACTATGGCTACACCTTC.

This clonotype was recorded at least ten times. The CDR3 DNA sequence: TGTGCCAGCAGCCAAGGGTCCCTGACTAGCGGGAGAGAGCCGGGGTACTTC. Amino acids: CASSQGSLTSGREPGYF. V and J are TRBV3-1 and TRBJ2-7; 12 bases agree with TRBD2. The CDR3 covers 17 residues. Losses at the gene ends were 1 base for V and 12 bases for J; bases not matched to a gene: 16. CDR1 and CDR2 from the germline V gene are LGHDT and YNNKEL (reference sequence).

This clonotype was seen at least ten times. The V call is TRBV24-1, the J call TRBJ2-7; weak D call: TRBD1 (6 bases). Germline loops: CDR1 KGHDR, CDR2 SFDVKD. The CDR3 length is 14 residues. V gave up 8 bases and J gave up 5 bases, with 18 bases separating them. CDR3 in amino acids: CATTLRDRSHEQYF. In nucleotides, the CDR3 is TGTGCCACCACGCTCCGAGACAGGAGCCACGAGCAGTACTTC.

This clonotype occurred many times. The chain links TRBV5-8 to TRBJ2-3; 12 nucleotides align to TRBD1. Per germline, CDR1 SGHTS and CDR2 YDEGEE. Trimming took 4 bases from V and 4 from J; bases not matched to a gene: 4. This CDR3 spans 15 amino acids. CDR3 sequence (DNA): TGTGCCAGCAGCCAAGGGACAGGGGGCTCAGATACGCAGTATTTT. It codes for CASSQGTGGSDTQYF. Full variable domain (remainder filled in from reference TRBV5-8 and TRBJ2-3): EAGVTQSPTHLIKTRGQQATLRCSPISGHTSVYWYQQALGLGLQFLLWYDEGEERNRGNFPPRFSGRQFPNYSSELNVNALELEDSALYLCASSQGTGGSDTQYFGPGTRLTVL.

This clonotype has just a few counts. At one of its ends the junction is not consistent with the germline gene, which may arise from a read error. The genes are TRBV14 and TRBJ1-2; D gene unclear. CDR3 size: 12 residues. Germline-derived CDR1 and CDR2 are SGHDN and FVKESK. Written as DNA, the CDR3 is TGTGACAGCAGCAAGGGATGGAATGGCTACACCTTC. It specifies CDSSKGWNGYTF.

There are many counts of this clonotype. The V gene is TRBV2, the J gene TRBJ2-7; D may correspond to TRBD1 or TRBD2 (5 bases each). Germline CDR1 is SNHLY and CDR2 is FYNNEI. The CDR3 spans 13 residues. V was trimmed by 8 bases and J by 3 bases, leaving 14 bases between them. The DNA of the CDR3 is TGTGCCAGCTGCGGCAGGGACGACTACGAGCAGTACTTC. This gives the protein CASCGRDDYEQYF. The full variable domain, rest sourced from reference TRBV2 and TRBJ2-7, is EPEVTQTPSHQVTQMGQEVILRCVPISNHLYFYWYRQILGQKVEFLVSFYNNEISEKSEIFDDQFSVERPDGSNFTLKIRSTKLEDSAMYFCASCGRDDYEQYFGPGTRLTVT.

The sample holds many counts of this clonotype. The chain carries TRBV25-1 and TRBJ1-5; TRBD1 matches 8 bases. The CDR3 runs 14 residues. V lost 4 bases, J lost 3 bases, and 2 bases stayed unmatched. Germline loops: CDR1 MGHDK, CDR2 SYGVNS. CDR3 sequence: CASSAGGHNQPQHF. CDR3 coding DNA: TGTGCCAGCAGTGCAGGGGGCCACAATCAGCCCCAGCATTTT. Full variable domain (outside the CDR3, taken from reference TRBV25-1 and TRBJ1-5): EADIYQTPRYLVIGTGKKITLECSQTMGHDKMYWYQQDPGMELHLIHYSYGVNSTEKGDLSSESTVSRIRTEHFPLTLESARPSHTSQYLCASSAGGHNQPQHFGDGTRLSIL.

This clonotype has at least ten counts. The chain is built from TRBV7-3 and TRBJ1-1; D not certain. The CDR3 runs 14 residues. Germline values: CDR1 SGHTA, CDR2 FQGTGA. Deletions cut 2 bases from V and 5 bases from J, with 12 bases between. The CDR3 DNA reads TGTGCCAGCAGCTTATTCGAGGGTCGAACTGAAGCTTTCTTT. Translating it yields CASSLFEGRTEAFF.

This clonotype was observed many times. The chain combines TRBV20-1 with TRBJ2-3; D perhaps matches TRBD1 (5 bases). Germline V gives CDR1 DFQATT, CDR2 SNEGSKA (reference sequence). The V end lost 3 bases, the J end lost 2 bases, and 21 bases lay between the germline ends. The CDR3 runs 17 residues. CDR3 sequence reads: CSASPWQGASFTDTQYF. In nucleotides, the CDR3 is TGCAGTGCTAGCCCTTGGCAGGGCGCTTCCTTCACAGATACGCAGTATTTT.

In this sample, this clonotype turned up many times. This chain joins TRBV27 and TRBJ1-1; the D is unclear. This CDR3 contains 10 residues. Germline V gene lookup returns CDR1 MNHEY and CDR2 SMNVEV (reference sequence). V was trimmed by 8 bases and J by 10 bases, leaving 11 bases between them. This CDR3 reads CASSRERAFF. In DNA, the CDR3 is TGTGCCAGCTCCCGGGAGCGAGCTTTCTTT.